This T cell receptor (beta chain) originates from a study of Ad26.COV2.S vaccination and SARS-CoV-2 variants. Study in general: Donor was assigned to the Ad26.COV2.S arm of trial COV1001.

The sample's treatment: 19 received Ad26.COV2.S at low or high dose, single or two shots; roughly five received placebo; per-sample allocation not given. Samples analyzed were those drawn on day 63 after the first vaccine or placebo injection. An 18-55-year-old adult in Boston served as donor. It was Wuhan-strain SARS-CoV-2 spike that the Ad26 vaccine vector expressed. Of note for this clone: Its antigen remains unidentified.

This CDR3 spans 15 amino acids. The ends were cut back, 2 bases at V and 0 bases at J, with 8 bases in the middle. Germline CDR1 MNHNY, CDR2 SVGAGI (reference sequence). Study observations and caveats: Greater spike-specific TCR breadth was seen in vaccine recipients than in placebo recipients.

The repertoire was sequenced with immunoSEQ multiplex PCR; TCRdb's copy has only in-frame clones and lacks some. The sample consists of 350,000 to 600,000 clones, 89% of them appearing once. This TCR derives from a person between 18 and 65 years old who received the Ad26.COV2.S COVID-19 vaccine or a placebo. This rearrangement joins TRBV6-6 to TRBJ2-1; D gene ambiguous. This material consisted of peripheral blood, taken in a trial of Ad26.COV2.S vaccine versus placebo. CDR3 protein: CASSYGRSSYNEQFF. In DNA, the CDR3 is TGTGCCAGCAGTTACGGTCGGTCCTCCTACAATGAGCAGTTCTTC.